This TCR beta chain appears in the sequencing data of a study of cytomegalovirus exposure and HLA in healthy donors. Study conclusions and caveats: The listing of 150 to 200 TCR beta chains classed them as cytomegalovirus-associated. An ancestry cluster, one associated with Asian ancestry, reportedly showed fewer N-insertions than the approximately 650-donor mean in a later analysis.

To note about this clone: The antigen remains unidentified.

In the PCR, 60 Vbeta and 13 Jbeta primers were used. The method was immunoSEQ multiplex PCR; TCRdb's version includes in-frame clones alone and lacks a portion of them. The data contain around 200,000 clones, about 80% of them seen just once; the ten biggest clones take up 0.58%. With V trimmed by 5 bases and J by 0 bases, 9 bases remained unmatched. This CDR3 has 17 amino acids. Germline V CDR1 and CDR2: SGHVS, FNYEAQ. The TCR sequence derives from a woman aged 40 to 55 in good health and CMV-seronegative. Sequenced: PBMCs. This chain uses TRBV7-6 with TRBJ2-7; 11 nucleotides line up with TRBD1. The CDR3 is CASSAPAGQGASYEQYF. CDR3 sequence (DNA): TGTGCCAGCAGCGCCCCCGCCGGACAGGGGGCCTCCTACGAGCAGTACTTC.